These 10 T cell receptor beta chains originate from one sample sequenced in a study of CD8+CD57+ T cells in acquired aplastic anemia. Template material for TCR beta VDJ and CDR3 profiling consisted of genomic DNA. TCRdb ran MiXCR on the reads and lists one entry per CDR3 protein. The table shows under 350,000 distinct CDR3 sequences, with 50% to 65% occurring only once. The authors sequenced patients whose flow cytometry had shown CD8+CD57+ cell expansion. The specimen was sorted CD4+, CD8+, or CD8+CD57+ T cells (not recorded which) from PBMCs. Receptors were obtained from a human donor with aplastic anemia.

The V gene is TRBV20-1, the J gene TRBJ2-1; TRBD2 might be the D (6 bases). In germline, CDR1 is DFQATT, CDR2 SNEGSKA (reference sequence). V dropped 3 bases and J dropped 8 bases, with 17 bases sitting between them. There are 14 residues in the CDR3. CDR3 nucleotides: TGCAGTGCTAGGCCCTCGACTAGGACGCATGAGCAGTTCTTC. Translating gives CSARPSTRTHEQFF.

This clonotype was seen a handful of times. A read error may explain this, as a much larger clone is one base away. J is TRBJ2-2 and V is TRBV7-9; D is perhaps TRBD2 (6 bases). CDR3 length equals 15 residues. Germline-derived CDR1 and CDR2 are SEHNR and FQNEAQ (reference sequence). The CDR3 protein is CANSQGTGLTGELFF. Here the CDR3 DNA reads TGTGCCAACAGCCAAGGGACTGGTTTAACCGGGGAGCTGTTTTTT.

The CDR3 is CAISDEGTGGEQFF. Written as DNA, the CDR3 is TGTGCCATCAGTGACGAGGGCACGGGCGGTGAGCAGTTCTTC. The V call is TRBV10-3, the J call TRBJ2-1, with D possibly being TRBD2 (5 bases). This CDR3 has 14 residues. Germline V gives CDR1 ENHRY, CDR2 SYGVKD. Trimming cost V 3 bases and J 9 bases, with 15 bases left between them.

This clonotype was counted many times. This chain uses TRBV7-8 with TRBJ2-7; 8 nucleotides align to TRBD1. The CDR3 totals 15 residues. The germline gives CDR1 SGHVS, CDR2 FQNEAQ. Trimming cost V 5 bases and J 2 bases; bases outside gene matches: 8. The CDR3 spells CASSLTGGGTYEQYF. CDR3 in DNA: TGTGCCAGCAGCCTTACAGGGGGAGGCACCTACGAGCAGTACTTC.

Concerning this clonotype: This may stem from a read error, because a much larger clone lies one nucleotide away. The J gene is TRBJ2-3, the V gene TRBV3-1; perhaps TRBD2 as D (6 bases). CDR1 and CDR2 from the germline V gene are LGHDT and YNNKEL (reference sequence). The CDR3 contains 16 residues. Between the trimmed V and J ends, which lost 5 bases and 0 bases, there was a span of 15 bases. The CDR3 sequence: CASSALARSSTDTQYF. Written as DNA, the CDR3 is TGTGCCAGCAGCGCTCTAGCGCGATCGAGCACAGATACGCAGTATTTT.

Regarding this clonotype: A read error may produce the germline difference seen at one junction end. The J gene is TRBJ1-2, the V gene TRBV5-1; no clear D gene. This CDR3 has 13 residues. The germline CDR1 and CDR2 sequences are SGHRS and YFSETQ. The DNA for the CDR3 is TGTGCCAGCAGCTTGTTCCAGAACTATGGCTACACCTTC. It codes for CASSLFQNYGYTF. Variable domain in full (rest from reference TRBV5-1 and TRBJ1-2): KAGVTQTPRYLIKTRGQQVTLSCSPISGHRSVSWYQQTPGQGLQFLFEYFSETQRNKGNFPGRFSGRQFSNSRSEMNVSTLELGDSALYLCASSLFQNYGYTFGSGTRLTVV.

The chain carries TRBV7-6 and TRBJ1-2; 7 bases fit TRBD1. The CDR3 spans 14 residues. V was pared by 2 bases and J by 3 bases, with 3 bases of the junction left unmatched. CDR1 and CDR2 (germline): SGHVS, FNYEAQ. CDR3 sequence reads: CASSLTGTDYGYTF. The CDR3 coding sequence is TGTGCCAGCAGCTTAACCGGGACAGACTATGGCTACACCTTC.

J is TRBJ1-2 and V is TRBV5-1; 9 bases align to TRBD1. CDR1 and CDR2 from the germline V gene are SGHRS and YFSETQ. This CDR3 region has 22 residues. J lost 8 bases, V lost 0 bases, and 29 bases had no gene match. The CDR3 sequence is CASSLGFFLRTGAAWDPRGYTF. In DNA, the CDR3 is TGCGCCAGCAGCTTGGGTTTCTTTCTCCGGACAGGGGCCGCCTGGGACCCACGGGGCTACACCTTC.

About this clonotype: Without the conserved terminal phenylalanine or tryptophan, this CDR3 likely stems from a read error. The DNA is left out, because the CDR3 cannot be placed on it with certainty; the CDR3 is given as TCRdb lists it. V is TRBV20-1 and J is TRBJ2-1. The CDR3 contains 14 residues when both ends are counted. Germline loops: CDR1 DFQATT, CDR2 SNEGSKA (reference sequence). The chain's CDR3 is CSARDLKQNNERFL.

The chain couples TRBV7-9 to TRBJ1-2; D not resolved. Germline CDR1 reads SEHNR; CDR2 reads FQNEAQ (reference sequence). Trimming took off 5 bases at V and 7 bases at J, with 11 bases between the two ends. The CDR3 is 12 amino acids. In DNA, the CDR3 is TGTGCCAGCAGCGCGCGGGTTAGTGGCTACACCTTC. This encodes CASSARVSGYTF.